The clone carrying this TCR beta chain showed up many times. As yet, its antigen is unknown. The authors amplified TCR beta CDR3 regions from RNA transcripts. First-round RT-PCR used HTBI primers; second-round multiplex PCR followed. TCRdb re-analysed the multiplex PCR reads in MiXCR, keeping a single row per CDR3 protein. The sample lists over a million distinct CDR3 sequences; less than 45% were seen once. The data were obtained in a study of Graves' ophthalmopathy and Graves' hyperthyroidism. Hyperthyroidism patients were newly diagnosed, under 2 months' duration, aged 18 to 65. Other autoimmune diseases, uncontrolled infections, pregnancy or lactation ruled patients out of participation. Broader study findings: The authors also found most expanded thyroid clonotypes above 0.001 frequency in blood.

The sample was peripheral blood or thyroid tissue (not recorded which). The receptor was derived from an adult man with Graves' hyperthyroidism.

The CDR3 DNA sequence: TGCGCCAGCAGTGAGAGCGTTAACTATGGCTACACCTTC. Its protein product is CASSESVNYGYTF. The chain employs TRBV10-2 and TRBJ1-2; D remains ambiguous. Germline V gene sequence: CDR1 WSHSY, CDR2 SAAADI. CDR3 length: 13 residues. V lost 2 bases, J lost 1 base, and 5 bases lay in between.